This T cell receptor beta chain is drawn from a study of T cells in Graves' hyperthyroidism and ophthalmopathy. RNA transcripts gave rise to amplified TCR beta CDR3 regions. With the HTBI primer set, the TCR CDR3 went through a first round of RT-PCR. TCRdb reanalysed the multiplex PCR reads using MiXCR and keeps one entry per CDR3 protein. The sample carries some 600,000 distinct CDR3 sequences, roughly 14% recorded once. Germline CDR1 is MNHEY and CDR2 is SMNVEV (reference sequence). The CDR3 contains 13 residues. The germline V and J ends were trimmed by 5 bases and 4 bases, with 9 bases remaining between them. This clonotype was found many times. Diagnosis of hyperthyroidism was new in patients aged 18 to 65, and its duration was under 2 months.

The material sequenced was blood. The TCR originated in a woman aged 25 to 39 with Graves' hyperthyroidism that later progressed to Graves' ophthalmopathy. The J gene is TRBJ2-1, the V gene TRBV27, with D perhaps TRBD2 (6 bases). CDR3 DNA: TGTGCCAGCAGTACAGCGGGTTACAATGAGCAGTTCTTC. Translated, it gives CASSTAGYNEQFF.